This T cell receptor beta chain derives from a study of blood T cell repertoires in COVID-19. About the research overall: From the United States, Italy and Spain came samples of acute and convalescent COVID-19. The cDNA or gDNA used as material had been derived from T cells, B-cell-depleted T cells, or PBMCs.

V dropped 4 bases and J dropped 8 bases, with 21 bases sitting between them. CDR3 length: 15 residues. CDR1 and CDR2 (germline): SGHNT, YYREEE (reference sequence). In the original analysis: Reference gene primer amplification yielded estimated nucleated cell counts. The table came from immunoSEQ multiplex PCR; TCRdb's copy has only in-frame clones and leaves some out. That table furnishes V, J and clone size, whereas the DNA furnished D and trimming. The data show approximately 310,000 clones, roughly nine tenths seen once. Sequencing was carried out using PBMCs or T cells enriched from blood (not recorded which). The sequence was collected from a man aged 55 to 70 who had recovered from COVID-19. The chain joins TRBV5-4 to TRBJ1-2, with D tentatively TRBD1 (5 bases). As DNA, the CDR3 is TGTGCCAGCAGCGCGGGCTTGGGGGGGTCTGAGGGCTACACCTTC. Its translation is CASSAGLGGSEGYTF.